Following are 23 T cell receptor beta chains from one sample sequenced in a study of blood T cell repertoires in COVID-19. Repertoires were generated with immunoSEQ multiplex PCR, while TCRdb's copy carries only in-frame clones and drops some. The sample shows about 120,000 clones, 79% of them seen only once. Sample: peripheral blood. The receptors here all came from a man aged 35 to 55 with active or convalescent COVID-19.

The gene calls are TRBV7-3 and TRBJ1-1; D perhaps matches TRBD1 (6 bases). From germline, CDR1 is SGHTA and CDR2 FQGTGA. The CDR3 runs to 13 residues. Between the trimmed V and J ends, which lost 3 bases and 3 bases, there was a span of 8 bases. The CDR3 DNA reads as TGTGCCAGCAGCTTGCCAGGGGACACTGAAGCTTTCTTT. Translated: CASSLPGDTEAFF. Full variable domain (rest looked up from reference TRBV7-3 and TRBJ1-1): GAGVSQTPSNKVTEKGKYVELRCDPISGHTALYWYRQSLGQGPEFLIYFQGTGAADDSGLPNDRFFAVRPEGSVSTLKIQRTERGDSAVYLCASSLPGDTEAFFGQGTRLTVV.

This clone was seen a handful of times. The chain combines TRBV30 with TRBJ1-3; D call uncertain. Germline V CDR1 and CDR2: GTSNPN, SVGIG (reference sequence). The CDR3 is made up of 13 amino acids. Trimming took off 4 bases at V and 4 bases at J, with 11 bases between the two ends. The CDR3 sequence: CAWNRVGGNTIYF. The CDR3 DNA follows: TGTGCCTGGAACCGAGTGGGCGGAAACACCATATATTTT.

V gene TRBV10-2 combines with J gene TRBJ1-3; TRBD1 matches 7 bases. Per the germline V gene, CDR1 is WSHSY and CDR2 is SAAADI. The length of the CDR3 is 15 residues. The junction had 9 bases not matched to a gene; V was cut back by 8 bases and J by 2 bases. The CDR3 protein is CASRGQSSTGNTIYF. CDR3 sequence (DNA): TGCGCCAGCCGGGGACAGTCCTCTACTGGAAACACCATATATTTT.

This chain links TRBV24-1 with TRBJ2-3; 7 bases agree with TRBD1. There are 15 residues in the CDR3. Germline V gene lookup returns CDR1 KGHDR and CDR2 SFDVKD. V shed 3 bases and J 4 bases; nucleotides not matched to a gene: 6. CDR3 residues: CATSDTGTDSDTQYF. CDR3 nucleotide sequence: TGTGCCACCAGTGATACCGGGACAGATTCAGATACGCAGTATTTT.

This clone was counted a few times. The chain uses TRBV19 and TRBJ2-1, with D maybe TRBD2 (5 bases). CDR1 is LNHDA and CDR2 is SQIVND in the germline V gene (reference sequence). V was pared by 11 bases and J by 9 bases, with 26 bases between. This CDR3 has 15 amino acids. CDR3: CAQVGSGPDLGEQFF. The DNA of the CDR3 is TGTGCCCAGGTCGGCAGCGGCCCAGACCTGGGTGAGCAGTTCTTC. Complete variable domain (other parts from reference TRBV19 and TRBJ2-1): DGGITQSPKYLFRKEGQNVTLSCEQNLNHDAMYWYRQDPGQGLRLIYYSQIVNDFQKGDIAEGYSVSREKKESFPLTVTSAQKNPTAFYLCAQVGSGPDLGEQFFGPGTRLTVL.

This clone was seen a handful of times. V gene TRBV19 combines with J gene TRBJ1-5; TRBD1 matches 8 bases. The V gene end was trimmed by 3 bases and the J gene end by 3 bases; junction bases not matched to a gene: 7. The CDR3 contains 16 residues. From germline, CDR1 is LNHDA and CDR2 SQIVND (reference sequence). The CDR3 DNA is TGTGCCAGTAGTATGGGCAGGGGGCTACTCAATCAGCCCCAGCATTTT. This encodes CASSMGRGLLNQPQHF.

The chain combines TRBV11-2 with TRBJ2-3; 9 bases agree with TRBD1. The CDR3 sequence is 16 residues long. Germline CDR1 SGHAT, CDR2 FQNNGV. V lost 5 bases and J lost 3; bases outside the gene matches: 9. The CDR3 DNA is TGTGCCAGCAGCCCCCGGGACAGGGTGGGTACAGATACGCAGTATTTT. Amino acid sequence: CASSPRDRVGTDTQYF.

The chain has TRBV5-1 and TRBJ1-2; D call uncertain. The ends were cut back, 0 bases at V and 3 bases at J, with 15 bases in the middle. The CDR3 is made up of 16 amino acids. Germline CDR1 reads SGHRS; CDR2 reads YFSETQ. DNA for the CDR3: TGCGCCAGCAGCTTGGCCCCTCGGACCGGGGACTATGGCTACACCTTC. Its protein is CASSLAPRTGDYGYTF.

The chain links TRBV6-4 to TRBJ2-2; no clear D gene. V gave up 3 bases and J gave up 4 bases, with 6 bases separating them. The germline V gene has CDR1 MRHNA and CDR2 SNTAGT. The CDR3 contains 13 residues. The CDR3 sequence is CASSEGATGELFF. The CDR3 bases are TGTGCCAGCAGTGAGGGCGCCACCGGGGAGCTGTTTTTT.

This rearrangement joins TRBV29-1 to TRBJ2-7, with D perhaps matching TRBD1 (6 bases). This CDR3 has 12 residues. The germline gives CDR1 SQVTM, CDR2 ANQGSEA. V shed 4 bases and J shed 3 bases, with 10 bases lying between them. As DNA, the CDR3 is TGCAGCGTTGTCAGGACAGACTACGAGCAGTACTTC. It encodes CSVVRTDYEQYF.

This chain's CDR3 is CASSASGKTAQYF. The DNA for the CDR3 is TGTGCCAGCAGCGCCTCGGGTAAGACGGCCCAGTACTTC. V gene TRBV9 combines with J gene TRBJ2-5; no clear D gene. CDR1 SGDLS and CDR2 YYNGEE come from the germline V gene. The V end was cut by 3 bases, the J end by 9 bases, with 15 bases between. The CDR3 spans 13 residues. The full variable domain, in which reference TRBV9 and TRBJ2-5 provide the parts outside the CDR3, is DSGVTQTPKHLITATGQRVTLRCSPRSGDLSVYWYQQSLDQGLQFLIQYYNGEERAKGNILERFSAQQFPDLHSELNLSSLELGDSALYFCASSASGKTAQYFGPGTRLLVL.

This chain connects TRBV6-5 to TRBJ1-5, with a weak D call TRBD1 (5 bases). Germline V CDR1 and CDR2: MNHEY, SVGAGI. V dropped 4 bases and J dropped 2 bases, with 12 bases sitting between them. The CDR3 has 15 residues. The CDR3, as DNA: TGTGCCAGCAGTTCACAGGCTGGAGGCAATCAGCCCCAGCATTTT. It yields the protein CASSSQAGGNQPQHF.

The V gene is TRBV4-2, the J gene TRBJ2-3, with 7 bases fitting TRBD1. Germline CDR1 LGHNA, CDR2 YNFKEQ. CDR3 size: 17 residues. With 2 bases clipped from V and 1 base from J, the junction kept 9 bases outside the gene matches. The CDR3 DNA follows: TGTGCCAGCAGCCAACCCACGACAGGGTCCCGCACAGATACGCAGTATTTT. This translates into CASSQPTTGSRTDTQYF.

This clone was seen only a few times. Other DNA sequences within the sample encode an identical CDR3. In DNA, the CDR3 is TGTGCCAGCAGTTACAGGGGACAGAGCTATGGCTACACCTTC. It is translated as CASSYRGQSYGYTF. This chain connects TRBV6-5 to TRBJ1-2; 7 bases are shared with TRBD1. The ends lost 2 bases at V and 4 bases at J; junction bases unmatched: 4. Germline V gene lookup returns CDR1 MNHEY and CDR2 SVGAGI. The CDR3 runs to 14 residues.

This chain uses TRBV18 with TRBJ2-1; a weak D match, TRBD2 (5 bases). Trimming left V 3 bases short and J 7 bases short, with 13 bases between. This CDR3 has 14 amino acids. Germline CDR1 KGHSH, CDR2 LQKENI. The CDR3, as DNA: TGTGCCAGCTCACCGGACTGGAATTCAAATGAGCAGTTCTTC. This sequence encodes CASSPDWNSNEQFF.

V usage is TRBV7-2 and J usage is TRBJ1-2; D unclear. The germline V gene encodes CDR1 SGHTA and CDR2 FQGNSA. The CDR3 is 10 amino acids. Deletions cut 6 bases from V and 8 bases from J, with 7 bases between. CDR3 sequence reads: CASRREGYTF. CDR3 in DNA: TGTGCCAGCAGGCGGGAGGGCTACACCTTC.

This clone has only a few counts. V and J are TRBV11-3 and TRBJ1-1; no clear D. Trimming cost V 7 bases and J 1 base, with 10 bases left between them. The CDR3 runs to 13 residues. Germline lookup yields CDR1 SGHNT and CDR2 YENEEA. CDR3 residues: CASTPLKNTEAFF. The CDR3 nucleotides are TGTGCCAGCACCCCCCTTAAGAACACTGAAGCTTTCTTT.

This rearrangement joins TRBV24-1 to TRBJ1-6; D might be TRBD1 (5 bases). CDR3 length: 14 residues. Trimming removed 3 bases at V and 10 bases at J, with 12 bases between. Germline V gives CDR1 KGHDR, CDR2 SFDVKD. CDR3 DNA: TGTGCCACCAGTGATGGCAGGGAACGCTCACCCCTCCACTTT. It codes for CATSDGRERSPLHF.

V gene TRBV12-3 or TRBV12-4 combines with J gene TRBJ2-7; D is undetermined. V shed 7 bases and J shed 3 bases, with 10 bases lying between them. This CDR3 contains 12 residues. The CDR3 spells CASMSRSYEQYF. The CDR3 nucleotides are TGTGCCAGCATGTCCCGCAGCTACGAGCAGTACTTC.

This clone was detected only once. The chain carries TRBV4-3 and TRBJ2-5, with D possibly being TRBD2 (5 bases). Germline CDR1 and CDR2: LGHNA and YSLEER. The CDR3 covers 17 residues. Trimming left V 0 bases short and J 4 bases short, with 18 bases between. The DNA for the CDR3 is TGCGCCAGCAGCCAAGATCCCTTAACTACCGGAGGAGAGACCCAGTACTTC. This codes for CASSQDPLTTGGETQYF.

A single count supports this clone. The chain combines TRBV30 with TRBJ2-1; TRBD2 agrees at 9 bases. Germline V gives CDR1 GTSNPN, CDR2 SVGIG (reference sequence). With 0 bases clipped from V and 6 bases from J, the junction kept 3 bases outside the gene matches. There are 14 residues in the CDR3. The DNA of the CDR3 is TGTGCCTGGAGTGTACGCGGGGGGGCCAATGAGCAGTTCTTC. This codes for CAWSVRGGANEQFF.

This clone was detected once. The rearrangement links TRBV4-1 to TRBJ2-1, with TRBD2 matching over 12 bases. Trimming took 4 bases from V and 9 from J; bases not matched to a gene: 10. The germline V gene has CDR1 MGHRA and CDR2 YSYEKL. This CDR3 is built from 16 residues. The CDR3 region is CASSRDPSGRASEQFF. Here the CDR3 DNA reads TGCGCCAGCAGCCGAGACCCTAGCGGGAGGGCGAGTGAGCAGTTCTTC.

The sample holds a few counts of this clone. The rearrangement joins TRBV30 to TRBJ1-2; D not certain. V was clipped by 0 bases and J by 8 bases, with 16 bases between them. The CDR3 runs 14 residues. Per the germline V gene, CDR1 is GTSNPN and CDR2 is SVGIG (reference sequence). The chain's CDR3 is CAWSVTPLGGGYTF. CDR3 DNA: TGTGCCTGGAGTGTAACCCCGCTAGGAGGGGGCTACACCTTC.